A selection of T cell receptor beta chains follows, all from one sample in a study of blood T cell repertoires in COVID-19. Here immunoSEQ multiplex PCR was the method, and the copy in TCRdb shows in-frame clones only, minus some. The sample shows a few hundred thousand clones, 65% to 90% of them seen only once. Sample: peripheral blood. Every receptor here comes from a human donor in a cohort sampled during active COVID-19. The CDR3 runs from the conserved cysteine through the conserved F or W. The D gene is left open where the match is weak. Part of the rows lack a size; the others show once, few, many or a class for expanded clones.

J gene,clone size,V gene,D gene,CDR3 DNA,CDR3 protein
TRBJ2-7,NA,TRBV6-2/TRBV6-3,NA,TGTGCCAGCAGTTACTCCCCCGAGGGCCCGGTGGGCTACGAGCAGTACTTC,CASSYSPEGPVGYEQYF
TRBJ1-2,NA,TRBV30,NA,TGTGCCTGGAGTGTTGGGGCTGGCGGCTACACCTTC,CAWSVGAGGYTF
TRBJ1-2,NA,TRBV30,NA,TGTGCCTGGAGTCAGGAGGGGATCAACTATGGCTACACCTTC,CAWSQEGINYGYTF
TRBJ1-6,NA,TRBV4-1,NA,TGCGCCAGCAGCCAACCCGGGAATTCACCCCTCCACTTT,CASSQPGNSPLHF
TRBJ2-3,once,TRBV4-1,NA,TGCGCCAGCAGCCAATTCGGGGGGCCTAGCACAGATACGCAGTATTTT,CASSQFGGPSTDTQYF
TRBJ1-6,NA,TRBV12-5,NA,TGTGCTAGTGGTCCAGGACAGTCCTATAATTCACCCCTCCACTTT,CASGPGQSYNSPLHF
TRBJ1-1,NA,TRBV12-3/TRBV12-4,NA,TGTGCCAGCAGTCGGCGGGGGTGGACTGAAGCTTTCTTT,CASSRRGWTEAFF
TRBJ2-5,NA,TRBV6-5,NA,TGTGCCAGCAGTCCGGCGCGGATACAAGAGACCCAGTACTTC,CASSPARIQETQYF
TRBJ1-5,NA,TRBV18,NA,TGTGCCAGCTCACCCGACGGACAGTCCAATCAGCCCCAGCATTTT,CASSPDGQSNQPQHF
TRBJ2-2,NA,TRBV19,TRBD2,TGTGCCAGTAGTATGTTAATCGGGTCTAGCGGGGGGGCCACCGGGGAGCTGTTTTTT,CASSMLIGSSGGATGELFF
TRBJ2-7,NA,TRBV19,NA,TGTGCCAGTAGCGTCGCCACCTTCAGTGTCCACTACGAGCAGTACTTC,CASSVATFSVHYEQYF
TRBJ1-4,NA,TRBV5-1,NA,TGCGCCAGCAGCTCGACAGGAACGAGTGAAAAACTGTTTTTT,CASSSTGTSEKLFF
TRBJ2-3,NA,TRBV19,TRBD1,TGTGCCAGTAGACCTCCGGGACAGGGTACGGGCACAGATACGCAGTATTTT,CASRPPGQGTGTDTQYF
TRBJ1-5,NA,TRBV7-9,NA,TGTGCCAGCAGCTTGGACATCACTTATAGCAATCAGCCCCAGCATTTT,CASSLDITYSNQPQHF
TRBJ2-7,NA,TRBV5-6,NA,TGTGCCAGCAGCTTGGATCTATTTACCTACGAGCAGTACTTC,CASSLDLFTYEQYF
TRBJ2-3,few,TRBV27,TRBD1,TGTGCCAGCAGTTTACGTAGGGGGCAAGCAGATACGCAGTATTTT,CASSLRRGQADTQYF
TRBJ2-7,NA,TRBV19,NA,TGTGCCAGTAGTAGGATGAACACAGCCTTCTCCTACGAGCAGTACTTC,CASSRMNTAFSYEQYF
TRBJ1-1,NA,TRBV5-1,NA,TGCGCCAGCAGCTTGGAAGGGGCCTTGAACACTGAAGCTTTCTTT,CASSLEGALNTEAFF
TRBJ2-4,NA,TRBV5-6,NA,TGTGCCAGCAGCTTGGTCCGACGGCCGGGTCCCTCGGGTGACATTCAGTACTTC,CASSLVRRPGPSGDIQYF
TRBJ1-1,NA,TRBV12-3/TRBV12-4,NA,TGTGCCAGCAGCCGGACAGAGATTGAAGCTTTCTTT,CASSRTEIEAFF
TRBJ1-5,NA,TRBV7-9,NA,TGTGCCAGCAGCTCCAGTTGGCCGAGCAATCAGCCCCAGCATTTT,CASSSSWPSNQPQHF
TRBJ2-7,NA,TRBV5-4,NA,TGTGCCAGCAGCAAAGGGGGACCCTCCTACGAGCAGTACTTC,CASSKGGPSYEQYF
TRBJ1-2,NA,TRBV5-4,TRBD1,TGTGCCAGCAGCTTCGGGACAGTGGAGACGGGAGGCTACACCTTC,CASSFGTVETGGYTF
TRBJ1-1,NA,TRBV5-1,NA,TGCGCCAGCAGGTTCGACTGGGGAGGTCGGCAAACTGAAGCTTTCTTT,CASRFDWGGRQTEAFF
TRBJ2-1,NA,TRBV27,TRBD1,TGTGCCAGCAGTTTCCAAATCCATCGGACAGGGGGCAATGAGCAGTTCTTC,CASSFQIHRTGGNEQFF
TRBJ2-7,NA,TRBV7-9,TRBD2,TGTGCCAGCAGCCTCTGGCCGGGACTAGCGGTAGAGCAGTACTTC,CASSLWPGLAVEQYF
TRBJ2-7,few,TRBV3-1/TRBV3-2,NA,TGTGCCAGCAGCCAAGCCGGGAAGGTTCAGTACTTC,CASSQAGKVQYF
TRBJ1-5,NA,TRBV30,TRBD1,TGTGCCTGGAGTGGGACAGGGGGTAATCAGCCCCAGCATTTT,CAWSGTGGNQPQHF
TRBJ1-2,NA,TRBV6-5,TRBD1,TGTGCCAGCAGAGAGGCGACAGGGGCCGCATATGGCTACACCTTC,CASREATGAAYGYTF
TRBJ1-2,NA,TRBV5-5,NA,TGTGCCAGCAGCCCGATTGGGTCGGGCTATGGCTACACCTTC,CASSPIGSGYGYTF
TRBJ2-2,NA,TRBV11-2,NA,TGTGCCAGCAGCTTAAATTCACGAGCCGGGGAGCTGTTTTTT,CASSLNSRAGELFF
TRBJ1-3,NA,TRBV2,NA,TGTGCCAGCAGTAAAACAGGTGATAAGGGCACCATATATTTT,CASSKTGDKGTIYF